The next 19 T cell receptor beta chains were all read from a single sample in a study of blood T cell repertoires in COVID-19. Produced via immunoSEQ multiplex PCR; TCRdb's table is partial and in-frame only. The sample includes about 58,000 clones, 85% to 90% seen only once; the top ten take approximately 5%. The sequenced sample was peripheral blood. The receptors come from a man aged 40-49 years with active COVID-19.

Turning to this clone: Additional DNA sequences in this sample encode the identical CDR3. The rearrangement links TRBV10-2 to TRBJ1-5, with 7 bases that match TRBD1. Germline values: CDR1 WSHSY, CDR2 SAAADI. CDR3 size: 13 residues. V lost 6 bases to trimming and J lost 7 bases; unmatched junction nucleotides: 6. Here the CDR3 reads CASSEGARQPQHF. In DNA form, the CDR3 reads TGCGCCAGCAGCGAGGGGGCGAGGCAGCCCCAGCATTTT.

The gene calls are TRBV5-1 and TRBJ2-3; TRBD2 matches 10 bases. The CDR3 consists of 15 residues. Germline values: CDR1 SGHRS, CDR2 YFSETQ. With 4 bases clipped from V and 2 bases from J, the junction kept 4 bases outside the gene matches. DNA of the CDR3: TGCGCCAGCAGCCACGGGACTAGCGACACAGATACGCAGTATTTT. It encodes CASSHGTSDTDTQYF.

The gene calls are TRBV15 and TRBJ2-7; TRBD1 is a possible D gene (6 bases). The CDR3 covers 14 residues. Germline CDR1 LNHNV, CDR2 YYDKDF (reference sequence). V shed 5 bases and J shed 3 bases, with 14 bases lying between them. CDR3 region: CATSHRRDIYEQYF. In DNA, the CDR3 is TGTGCCACCAGCCACCGCCGGGACATCTACGAGCAGTACTTC. The full variable domain, rest sourced from reference TRBV15 and TRBJ2-7, is DAMVIQNPRYQVTQFGKPVTLSCSQTLNHNVMYWYQQKSSQAPKLLFHYYDKDFNNEADTPDNFQSRRPNTSFCFLDIRSPGLGDTAMYLCATSHRRDIYEQYFGPGTRLTVT.

The rearrangement uses TRBV14 and TRBJ1-2, with D hard to call. The V end was cut by 4 bases, the J end by 8 bases, with 14 bases between. The CDR3 length is 13 residues. The germline CDR1 and CDR2 sequences are SGHDN and FVKESK. The CDR3 DNA sequence: TGTGCCAGCAGCCCCGAATTCCAGCGGGGCTACACCTTC. This sequence encodes CASSPEFQRGYTF.

The gene calls are TRBV28 and TRBJ1-2; D uncertain. There are 11 residues in the CDR3. Germline assignment: CDR1 MDHEN and CDR2 SYDVKM. Deletions cut 10 bases from V and 0 bases from J, with 6 bases between. CDR3 residues: CATYSNYGYTF. DNA of the CDR3: TGTGCCACCTATTCTAACTATGGCTACACCTTC.

The V and J genes are TRBV14 and TRBJ2-1; 10 bases map to TRBD2. CDR3 length: 21 residues. The trim removed 3 bases at V and 7 bases at J, leaving 24 bases unmatched. Germline CDR1 is SGHDN and CDR2 is FVKESK. In DNA, the CDR3 is TGTGCCAGCAGCCACACATTCATCGGGCTAGCGGGAGAGTCGTCGGGGAATGAGCAGTTCTTC. As protein: CASSHTFIGLAGESSGNEQFF.

This chain connects TRBV18 to TRBJ1-2, with D possibly TRBD1 on 6 matching bases. This CDR3 comprises 18 residues. The germline V and J ends were trimmed by 0 bases and 0 bases, with 17 bases remaining between them. The germline V gene encodes CDR1 KGHSH and CDR2 LQKENI. In DNA form, the CDR3 reads TGTGCCAGCTCACCACCGCAGGCCCGACAGGCCTCTAACTATGGCTACACCTTC. Protein sequence: CASSPPQARQASNYGYTF.

This clone has only one observation. The rearrangement joins TRBV7-8 to TRBJ2-2; D perhaps matches TRBD1 (5 bases). There are 16 residues in the CDR3. Between the trimmed V and J ends, which lost 1 base and 4 bases, there was a span of 13 bases. The V gene's germline CDR1 is SGHVS and CDR2 FQNEAQ. For the CDR3, the DNA is TGTGCCAGCAGCTTAGGTTATGGGGCTATCACCGGGGAGCTGTTTTTT. As protein: CASSLGYGAITGELFF.

The gene calls are TRBV10-1 and TRBJ1-1, with D unclear. CDR1 is WNHNN, CDR2 SYGVQD, per germline (reference sequence). Trimming stripped 4 bases from V and 4 bases from J, with 10 bases between. The length of the CDR3 is 13 residues. The CDR3 loop reads CASSATEGTEAFF. CDR3 DNA: TGCGCCAGCAGTGCGACGGAGGGCACTGAAGCTTTCTTT.

The chain has TRBV7-3 and TRBJ2-2, with D perhaps TRBD1 (6 bases). The CDR3 is made up of 13 amino acids. Germline V gives CDR1 SGHTA, CDR2 FQGTGA. The V end was cut by 5 bases, the J end by 5 bases, with 9 bases between. For the CDR3, the DNA is TGTGCCAGCAGCCAAACAGGGACCGGGGAGCTGTTTTTT. Protein: CASSQTGTGELFF.

By its share, this clone is medium-sized (0.01 to 0.1%). The chain recombines TRBV19 with TRBJ1-5; possibly TRBD1 for D (5 bases). The CDR3 spans 17 residues. With 7 bases removed from V and 0 bases from J, the gap between germline ends came to 19 bases. The germline CDR1 and CDR2 sequences are LNHDA and SQIVND (reference sequence). The CDR3 sequence is CASKGRQGNYSNQPQHF. CDR3 sequence (DNA): TGTGCCAGTAAGGGGAGGCAGGGCAACTATAGCAATCAGCCCCAGCATTTT.

The V gene is TRBV12-3 or TRBV12-4, the J gene TRBJ1-1, with D possibly matching TRBD1 (5 bases). The V end lost 6 bases, the J end lost 6 bases, and 14 bases lay between the germline ends. CDR3 length: 13 amino acids. The CDR3 protein is CASSPGQGSEAFF. The CDR3, as DNA: TGTGCCAGCAGCCCCGGGCAGGGTTCTGAAGCTTTCTTT.

The V gene is TRBV9, the J gene TRBJ2-5; 9 positions agree with TRBD1. The germline CDR1 and CDR2 sequences are SGDLS and YYNGEE. The CDR3 contains 16 residues. V lost 4 bases, J lost 5 bases, and 12 bases stayed unmatched. As DNA, the CDR3 is TGTGCCAGCAGCTCACAGGGGGCGGGAGATAGGGAGACCCAGTACTTC. Translated, it gives CASSSQGAGDRETQYF. Drawing the rest from reference TRBV9 and TRBJ2-5, the complete variable domain is DSGVTQTPKHLITATGQRVTLRCSPRSGDLSVYWYQQSLDQGLQFLIQYYNGEERAKGNILERFSAQQFPDLHSELNLSSLELGDSALYFCASSSQGAGDRETQYFGPGTRLLVL.

V is TRBV25-1 and J is TRBJ2-7, with 9 bases fitting TRBD2. Germline assignment: CDR1 MGHDK and CDR2 SYGVNS. This CDR3 is built from 13 residues. With V trimmed by 6 bases and J by 1 base, 1 base remained unmatched. The CDR3 is CASRTSGSYEQYF. DNA for the CDR3: TGTGCCAGCAGGACTAGCGGTTCCTACGAGCAGTACTTC.

This chain joins TRBV10-3 and TRBJ2-3; TRBD2 agrees at 9 bases. Trimming cost V 6 bases and J 3 bases; bases outside gene matches: 19. CDR1 is ENHRY, CDR2 SYGVKD, per germline. The CDR3 is made up of 19 amino acids. CDR3 amino acids: CAIREGSGSNYATTDTQYF. As DNA, the CDR3 is TGTGCCATCAGGGAGGGTAGCGGGAGTAATTATGCCACTACAGATACGCAGTATTTT.

This clone was picked up a small number of times. The chain is built from TRBV11-2 and TRBJ1-4; 7 nucleotides align to TRBD1. Germline loops: CDR1 SGHAT, CDR2 FQNNGV. This CDR3 region has 18 residues. V trimming: 2 bases; J trimming: 2 bases; junction bases outside the gene matches: 11. The CDR3 bases are TGTGCCAGCAGCTTAACGGTCCCAAGGGGGCGCACTAATGAAAAACTGTTTTTT. This gives the protein CASSLTVPRGRTNEKLFF.

The chain combines TRBV11-2 with TRBJ2-7; the D is unclear. Trimming stripped 1 base from V and 12 bases from J, with 13 bases between. The germline V gene has CDR1 SGHAT and CDR2 FQNNGV. The CDR3 runs to 12 residues. CDR3 sequence reads: CASSLGIRGLYF. In DNA, the CDR3 is TGTGCCAGCAGCTTAGGAATTCGCGGTCTGTACTTC.

V gene TRBV28 combines with J gene TRBJ1-1; 7 bases agree with TRBD1. CDR1 and CDR2 (germline): MDHEN, SYDVKM. The CDR3 runs to 12 residues. V was clipped by 7 bases and J by 7 bases; unmatched bases: 6. The CDR3 loop reads CASNSGTDEAFF. The CDR3 DNA sequence: TGTGCCAGCAACTCGGGGACAGATGAAGCTTTCTTT.

This chain uses TRBV28 with TRBJ2-2; 8 positions agree with TRBD1. The CDR3 is 16 amino acids. CDR1 and CDR2 from the germline V gene are MDHEN and SYDVKM. J was trimmed by 8 bases and V by 3 bases; bases with no gene match: 11. The chain's CDR3 is CASSLKWQGAGGELFF. In DNA form, the CDR3 reads TGTGCCAGCAGTTTGAAGTGGCAGGGGGCCGGTGGGGAGCTGTTTTTT.